This T cell receptor beta chain was found in a study of OX40 agonist ivuxolimab in advanced cancers. Study-wide context: Partial response was recorded in three patients: one hepatocellular carcinoma and two cutaneous melanoma cases.

Sampling of blood occurred at baseline, cycle 4 day 1, and cycle 7 day 1. The method was immunoSEQ multiplex PCR; TCRdb's version includes in-frame clones alone and lacks a portion of them. The sample records 70,000 or so clones, 88% being singletons. Germline trimming cut 0 bases from V and 2 bases from J; bases unmatched to any gene: 7. Germline CDR1 reads LNHNV; CDR2 reads YYDKDF (reference sequence). This CDR3 is 16 amino acids long. The chain has TRBV15 and TRBJ2-7; 7 nucleotides agree with TRBD1. The source was CD4+ or CD8+ T cells sorted from blood, collected in a trial of the OX40 agonist ivuxolimab. The receptor's source is an adult with an advanced solid tumor such as melanoma, head and neck, liver or kidney cancer. The CDR3 DNA is TGTGCCACCAGCAGAGATAATAGGGGGCTCCCCTACGAGCAGTACTTC. Translated, it gives CATSRDNRGLPYEQYF.